The next 15 T cell receptor beta chains were all read from a single sample in a study of post-analysis software for immune sequencing data. Study-wide findings and caveats: TRBV segments more frequent in patients than in controls numbered about 5 and included TRBV5-6, TRBV5-1 and TRBV20-1.

TCR beta cDNA libraries had unique molecular identifiers. TCRdb independently ran MiXCR on the PCR reads; one entry per CDR3 protein. The data show hundreds of thousands of distinct CDR3 sequences, with about 60% seen just once and about 11% held by the top ten. These receptors lack a known antigen. The sequenced sample was blood. Receptor source: a girl aged 2-9 years with multiple sclerosis.

CDR3: CNSYGRPYEQYF. As DNA, the CDR3 is TGCAACAGTTACGGGAGACCCTACGAGCAGTACTTC. The chain uses TRBV20-1 and TRBJ2-7, with D perhaps TRBD2 (6 bases). This CDR3 has 12 residues. Germline V gene sequence: CDR1 DFQATT, CDR2 SNEGSKA (reference sequence).

This clonotype was counted between two and nine times. V usage is TRBV20-1 and J usage is TRBJ2-1, with TRBD2 matching over 13 bases. This CDR3 has 16 amino acids. The J segment lost 5 bases and the V segment lost 2 bases, leaving 6 bases of the junction unmatched. The germline V gene has CDR1 DFQATT and CDR2 SNEGSKA (reference sequence). This chain's CDR3 is CSARQTSGRAHNEQFF. The CDR3 nucleotides are TGCAGTGCTAGACAAACTAGCGGGAGGGCCCACAATGAGCAGTTCTTC.

In this sample, this clonotype turned up many times. The chain has TRBV20-1 and TRBJ2-7; D unresolved. The V gene lost 3 bases and the J gene lost 2 bases, with 8 bases spanning the gap. The CDR3 length is 12 residues. Germline V gene lookup returns CDR1 DFQATT and CDR2 SNEGSKA (reference sequence). DNA of the CDR3: TGCAGTGCTAGGACAAAAACCTACGAGCAGTACTTC. Protein: CSARTKTYEQYF.

The rearrangement uses TRBV20-1 and TRBJ1-1; D ambiguous. The CDR3 extends over 13 amino acids. CDR1 DFQATT and CDR2 SNEGSKA come from the germline V gene (reference sequence). Trimming left V 1 base short and J 4 bases short, with 10 bases between. In DNA form, the CDR3 reads TGCAGTGCTAGAGGAAGCGGGGTCACTGAAGCTTTCTTT. Translation: CSARGSGVTEAFF.

The genes are TRBV29-1 and TRBJ2-2; TRBD2 agrees at 13 bases. The CDR3 totals 17 residues. With V trimmed by 4 bases and J by 0 bases, 5 bases remained unmatched. The germline V gene has CDR1 SQVTM and CDR2 ANQGSEA. CDR3 bases: TGCAGCGTTGGAACTAGCGGGGGGGCCCCGAACACCGGGGAGCTGTTTTTT. Its translation is CSVGTSGGAPNTGELFF.

This clonotype was picked up a small number of times. The chain has TRBV29-1 and TRBJ1-2; 10 positions agree with TRBD1. Germline V lookup: CDR1 SQVTM, CDR2 ANQGSEA. This CDR3 spans 13 amino acids. V lost 4 bases to trimming and J lost 8 bases; unmatched junction nucleotides: 7. This CDR3 reads CSVGDRGQGGYTF. The CDR3 bases are TGCAGCGTTGGGGACAGGGGTCAAGGGGGCTACACCTTC. Full variable domain (outside the CDR3, taken from reference TRBV29-1 and TRBJ1-2): SAVISQKPSRDICQRGTSLTIQCQVDSQVTMMFWYRQQPGQSLTLIATANQGSEATYESGFVIDKFPISRPNLTFSTLTVSNMSPEDSSIYLCSVGDRGQGGYTFGSGTRLTVV.

The chain uses TRBV6-5 and TRBJ2-4; D is perhaps TRBD1 (5 bases). Trimming took off 2 bases at V and 3 bases at J, with 11 bases between the two ends. The CDR3 has 15 residues. In germline, CDR1 is MNHEY, CDR2 SVGAGI. In DNA, the CDR3 is TGTGCCAGCAGTTACGGTCCAGGGATCAAAAACATTCAGTACTTC. This codes for CASSYGPGIKNIQYF.

This clonotype was detected once. This rearrangement joins TRBV5-4 to TRBJ2-1; D unresolved. Trimming cost V 1 base and J 7 bases, with 12 bases left between them. The CDR3 is 14 amino acids. Germline-derived CDR1 and CDR2 are SGHNT and YYREEE (reference sequence). The CDR3 sequence is CASSLIGPGNEQFF. The CDR3 region has the DNA TGTGCCAGCAGCTTGATAGGGCCCGGGAATGAGCAGTTCTTC.

This sequence joins TRBV5-1 and TRBJ2-7, with TRBD1 matching over 8 bases. CDR1 is SGHRS and CDR2 is YFSETQ in the germline V gene. V lost 3 bases to trimming and J lost 0 bases; unmatched junction nucleotides: 8. The CDR3 loop spans 16 amino acids. The CDR3 sequence is CASSSPQGADSYEQYF. DNA for the CDR3: TGCGCCAGCAGCTCCCCCCAGGGGGCGGACTCCTACGAGCAGTACTTC.

The chain links TRBV29-1 to TRBJ2-1; 11 nucleotides align to TRBD2. The CDR3 has 16 amino acids. The germline CDR1 and CDR2 sequences are SQVTM and ANQGSEA. The ends lost 3 bases at V and 0 bases at J; junction bases unmatched: 4. In DNA form, the CDR3 reads TGCAGCGTTGAGGGGACTAGCGGATACTCCTACAATGAGCAGTTCTTC. It codes for CSVEGTSGYSYNEQFF.

This clonotype was found a few times. CDR3 DNA: TGCAGCGTCGGAGGGGCTAGCGGGAGACCGCCCTACGAGCAGTACTTC. This encodes CSVGGASGRPPYEQYF. This chain joins TRBV29-1 and TRBJ2-7; 10 bases agree with TRBD2. V was pared by 6 bases and J by 2 bases, with 13 bases of the junction left unmatched. Germline V gene lookup returns CDR1 SQVTM and CDR2 ANQGSEA. The CDR3 loop spans 16 amino acids.

The J gene is TRBJ1-2, the V gene TRBV4-2; 9 nucleotides agree with TRBD1. V trimming: 0 bases; J trimming: 4 bases; junction bases outside the gene matches: 6. The CDR3 consists of 16 residues. From germline, CDR1 is LGHNA and CDR2 YNFKEQ. The CDR3 loop reads CASSQETGGDLYGYTF. The CDR3 DNA reads TGTGCCAGCAGCCAAGAGACAGGGGGGGATCTCTATGGCTACACCTTC.

V usage is TRBV29-1 and J usage is TRBJ2-3, with D perhaps matching TRBD2 (6 bases). The V end lost 2 bases, the J end lost 6 bases, and 15 bases lay between the germline ends. CDR1 and CDR2 from the germline V gene are SQVTM and ANQGSEA. The CDR3 spans 14 residues. The CDR3 DNA sequence: TGCAGCGTTGAACCTGGGACTCTAGAGGATACGCAGTATTTT. Its protein product is CSVEPGTLEDTQYF.

The chain joins TRBV7-2 to TRBJ2-5, with D hard to call. V was pared by 0 bases and J by 0 bases, with 5 bases between. CDR1 is SGHTA and CDR2 is FQGNSA in the germline V gene. The CDR3 consists of 14 residues. The CDR3 reads CASSLAWNQETQYF. CDR3 nucleotides: TGTGCCAGCAGCTTAGCTTGGAACCAAGAGACCCAGTACTTC.

The chain carries TRBV20-1 and TRBJ2-5, with D maybe TRBD2 (5 bases). The germline V gene encodes CDR1 DFQATT and CDR2 SNEGSKA (reference sequence). The CDR3 runs to 11 residues. Trimming shortened V by 3 bases and J by 11 bases, and 13 bases separated the two germline ends. CDR3 bases: TGCAGTGCTAGGTACCGGGGAGAGCAGTACTTC. This encodes CSARYRGEQYF.